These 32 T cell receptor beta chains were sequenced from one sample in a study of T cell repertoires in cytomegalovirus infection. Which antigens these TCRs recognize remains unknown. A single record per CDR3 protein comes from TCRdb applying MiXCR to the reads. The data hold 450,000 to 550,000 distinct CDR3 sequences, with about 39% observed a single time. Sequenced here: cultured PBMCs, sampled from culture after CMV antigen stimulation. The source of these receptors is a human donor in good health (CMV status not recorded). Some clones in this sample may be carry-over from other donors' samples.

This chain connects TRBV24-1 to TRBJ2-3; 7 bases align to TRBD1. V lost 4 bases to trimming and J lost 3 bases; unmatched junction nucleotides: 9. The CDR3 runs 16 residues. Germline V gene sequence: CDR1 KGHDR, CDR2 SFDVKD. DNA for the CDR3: TGTGCCACCAGTGACTCAAGACAGGGTGGAACAGATACGCAGTATTTT. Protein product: CATSDSRQGGTDTQYF.

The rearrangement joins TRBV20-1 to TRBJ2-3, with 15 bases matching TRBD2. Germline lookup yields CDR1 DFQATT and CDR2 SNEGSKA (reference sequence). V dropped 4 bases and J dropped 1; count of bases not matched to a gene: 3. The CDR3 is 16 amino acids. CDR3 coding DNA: TGCAGTGCTAAGGGACTAGCGGGGGGTCGCACAGATACGCAGTATTTT. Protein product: CSAKGLAGGRTDTQYF.

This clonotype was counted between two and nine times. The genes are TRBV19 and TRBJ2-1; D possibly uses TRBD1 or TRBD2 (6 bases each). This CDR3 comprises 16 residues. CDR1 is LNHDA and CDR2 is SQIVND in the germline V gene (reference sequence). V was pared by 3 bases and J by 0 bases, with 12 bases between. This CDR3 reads CASSMGRGHSYNEQFF. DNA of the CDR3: TGTGCCAGTAGTATGGGGCGGGGACACTCCTACAATGAGCAGTTCTTC. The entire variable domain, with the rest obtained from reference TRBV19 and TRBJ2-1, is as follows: DGGITQSPKYLFRKEGQNVTLSCEQNLNHDAMYWYRQDPGQGLRLIYYSQIVNDFQKGDIAEGYSVSREKKESFPLTVTSAQKNPTAFYLCASSMGRGHSYNEQFFGPGTRLTVL.

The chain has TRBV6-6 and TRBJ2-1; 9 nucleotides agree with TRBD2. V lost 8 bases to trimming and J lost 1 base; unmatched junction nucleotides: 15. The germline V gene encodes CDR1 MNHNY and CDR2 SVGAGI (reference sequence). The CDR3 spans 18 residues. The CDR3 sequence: CASVRGIAGDFSYNEQFF. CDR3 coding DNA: TGTGCCAGCGTGCGGGGGATAGCGGGGGACTTTTCCTACAATGAGCAGTTCTTC.

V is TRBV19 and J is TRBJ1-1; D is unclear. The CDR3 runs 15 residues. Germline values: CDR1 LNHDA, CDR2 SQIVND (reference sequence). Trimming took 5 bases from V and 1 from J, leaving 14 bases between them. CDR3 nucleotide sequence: TGTGCCAGTAGTCCCGGGCCCGCAAAGAACACTGAAGCTTTCTTT. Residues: CASSPGPAKNTEAFF.

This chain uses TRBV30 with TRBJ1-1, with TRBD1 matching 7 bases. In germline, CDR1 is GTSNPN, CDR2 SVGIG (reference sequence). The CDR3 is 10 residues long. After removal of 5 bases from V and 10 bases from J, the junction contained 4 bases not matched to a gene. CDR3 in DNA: TGTGCCTGGGGCAACAGGGGAGCTTTCTTT. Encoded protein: CAWGNRGAFF.

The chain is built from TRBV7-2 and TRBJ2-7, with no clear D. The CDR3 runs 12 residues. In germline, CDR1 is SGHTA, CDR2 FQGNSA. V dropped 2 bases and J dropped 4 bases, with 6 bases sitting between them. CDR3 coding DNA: TGTGCCAGCAGCTTAACCACGTACGAGCAGTACTTC. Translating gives CASSLTTYEQYF.

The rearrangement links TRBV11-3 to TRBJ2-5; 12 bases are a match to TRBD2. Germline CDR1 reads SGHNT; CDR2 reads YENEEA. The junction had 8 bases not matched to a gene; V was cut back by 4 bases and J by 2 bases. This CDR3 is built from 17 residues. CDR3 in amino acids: CASSSGRTSGDQETQYF. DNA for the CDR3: TGTGCCAGCAGCTCGGGGAGGACTAGCGGGGATCAAGAGACCCAGTACTTC.

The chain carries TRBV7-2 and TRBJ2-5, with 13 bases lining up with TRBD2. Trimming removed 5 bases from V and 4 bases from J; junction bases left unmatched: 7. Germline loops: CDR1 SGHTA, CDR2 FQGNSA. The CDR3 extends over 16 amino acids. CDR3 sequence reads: CASSRRGTSGVETQYF. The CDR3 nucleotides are TGTGCCAGCAGCCGGAGGGGGACTAGCGGGGTAGAGACCCAGTACTTC.

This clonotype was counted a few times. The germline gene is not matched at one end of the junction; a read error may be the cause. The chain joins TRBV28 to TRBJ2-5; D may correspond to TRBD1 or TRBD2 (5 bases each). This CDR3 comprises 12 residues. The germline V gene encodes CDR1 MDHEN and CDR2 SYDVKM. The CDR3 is CASSPGTAERGF. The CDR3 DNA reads TGTGCCAGCAGTCCGGGGACGGCTGAAAGAGGCTTC.

The CDR3 sequence is CATSTSPVRLTMNTEAFF. In DNA form, the CDR3 reads TGTGCCACCAGCACCAGCCCGGTGAGGCTTACAATGAACACTGAAGCTTTCTTT. The chain combines TRBV15 with TRBJ1-1; the D is unclear. The CDR3 is 18 amino acids. CDR1 LNHNV and CDR2 YYDKDF come from the germline V gene (reference sequence). Deletions cut 4 bases from V and 0 bases from J, with 21 bases between.

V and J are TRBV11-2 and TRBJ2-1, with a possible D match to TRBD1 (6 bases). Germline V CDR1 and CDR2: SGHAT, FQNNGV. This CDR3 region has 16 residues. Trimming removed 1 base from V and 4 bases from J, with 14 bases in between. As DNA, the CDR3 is TGTGCCAGCAGCTTAGTGCGCACAGGGTCATACAATGAGCAGTTCTTC. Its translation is CASSLVRTGSYNEQFF.

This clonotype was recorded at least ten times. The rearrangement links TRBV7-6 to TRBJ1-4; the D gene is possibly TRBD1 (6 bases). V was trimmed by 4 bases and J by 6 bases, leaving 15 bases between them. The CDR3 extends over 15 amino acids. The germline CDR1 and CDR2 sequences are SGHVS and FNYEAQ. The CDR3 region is CASSSGGGWDEKLFF. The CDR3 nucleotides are TGTGCCAGCAGCTCAGGCGGGGGCTGGGATGAAAAACTGTTTTTT.

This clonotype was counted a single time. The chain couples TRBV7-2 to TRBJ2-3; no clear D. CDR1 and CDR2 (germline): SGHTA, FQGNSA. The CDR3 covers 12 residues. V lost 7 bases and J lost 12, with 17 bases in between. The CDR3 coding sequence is TGTGCCAGCAAGATAAAAGGACGAACCCAGTATTTT. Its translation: CASKIKGRTQYF.

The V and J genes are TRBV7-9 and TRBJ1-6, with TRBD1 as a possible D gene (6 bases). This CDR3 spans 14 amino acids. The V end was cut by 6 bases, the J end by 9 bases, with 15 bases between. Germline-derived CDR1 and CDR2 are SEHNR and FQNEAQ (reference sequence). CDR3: CASSQTGIGSPLHF. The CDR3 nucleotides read TGTGCCAGCAGTCAAACAGGGATTGGTTCACCCCTCCACTTT. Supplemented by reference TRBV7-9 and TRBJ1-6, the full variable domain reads DTGVSQNPRHKITKRGQNVTFRCDPISEHNRLYWYRQTLGQGPEFLTYFQNEAQLEKSRLLSDRFSAERPKGSFSTLEIQRTEQGDSAMYLCASSQTGIGSPLHFGNGTRLTVT.

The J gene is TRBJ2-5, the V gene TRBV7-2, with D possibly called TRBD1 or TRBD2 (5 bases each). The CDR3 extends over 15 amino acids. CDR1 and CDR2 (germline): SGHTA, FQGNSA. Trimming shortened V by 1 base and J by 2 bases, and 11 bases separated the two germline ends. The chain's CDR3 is CASSLESWGQETQYF. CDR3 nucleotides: TGTGCCAGCAGCTTAGAGAGTTGGGGGCAAGAGACCCAGTACTTC.

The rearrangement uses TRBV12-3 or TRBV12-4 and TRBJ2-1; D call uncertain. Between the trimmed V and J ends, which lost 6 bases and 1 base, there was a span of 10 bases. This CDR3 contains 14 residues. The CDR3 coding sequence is TGTGCCAGCAGGGCCGTGGGGTCCTACAATGAGCAGTTCTTC. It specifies CASRAVGSYNEQFF.

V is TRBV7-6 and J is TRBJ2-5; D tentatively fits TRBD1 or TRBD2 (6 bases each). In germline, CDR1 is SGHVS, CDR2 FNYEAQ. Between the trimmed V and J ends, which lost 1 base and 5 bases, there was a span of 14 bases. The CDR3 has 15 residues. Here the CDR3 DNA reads TGTGCCAGCAGCTTAGTAGGGGGGAGTGACGAGACCCAGTACTTC. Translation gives CASSLVGGSDETQYF.

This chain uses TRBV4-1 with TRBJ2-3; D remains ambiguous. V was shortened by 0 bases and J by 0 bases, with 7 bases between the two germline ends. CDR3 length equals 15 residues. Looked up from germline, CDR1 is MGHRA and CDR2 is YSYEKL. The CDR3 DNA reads TGCGCCAGCAGCCAAGAATGGCAGAGCACAGATACGCAGTATTTT. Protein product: CASSQEWQSTDTQYF.

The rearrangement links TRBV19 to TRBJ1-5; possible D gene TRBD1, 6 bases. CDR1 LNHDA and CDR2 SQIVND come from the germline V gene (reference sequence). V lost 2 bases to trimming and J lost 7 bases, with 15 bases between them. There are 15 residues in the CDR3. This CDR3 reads CASSITRTARQPQHF. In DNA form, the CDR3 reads TGTGCCAGTAGTATAACACGGACAGCGCGACAGCCCCAGCATTTT.

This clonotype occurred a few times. CDR3 loop: CASSQVGVNYGYTF. CDR3 bases: TGCGCCAGCAGCCAAGTGGGGGTTAACTATGGCTACACCTTC. The chain carries TRBV4-1 and TRBJ1-2; D might be TRBD1 (5 bases). The V and J ends lost 1 base and 1 base respectively, with 7 bases between them. This CDR3 has 14 residues. The germline gives CDR1 MGHRA, CDR2 YSYEKL.

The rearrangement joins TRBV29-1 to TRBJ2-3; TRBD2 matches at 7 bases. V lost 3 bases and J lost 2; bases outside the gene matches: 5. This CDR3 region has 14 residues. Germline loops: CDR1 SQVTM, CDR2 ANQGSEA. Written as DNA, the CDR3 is TGCAGCGTTGATGGGCTAGCGGACACAGATACGCAGTATTTT. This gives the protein CSVDGLADTDTQYF.

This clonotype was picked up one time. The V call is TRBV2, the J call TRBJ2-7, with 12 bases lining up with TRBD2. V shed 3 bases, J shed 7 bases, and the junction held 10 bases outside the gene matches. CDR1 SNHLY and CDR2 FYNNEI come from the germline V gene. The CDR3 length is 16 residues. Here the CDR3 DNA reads TGTGCCAGCAGTGACCTAGCGGGAGGGCCGATGAGGGAGCAGTACTTC. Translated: CASSDLAGGPMREQYF.

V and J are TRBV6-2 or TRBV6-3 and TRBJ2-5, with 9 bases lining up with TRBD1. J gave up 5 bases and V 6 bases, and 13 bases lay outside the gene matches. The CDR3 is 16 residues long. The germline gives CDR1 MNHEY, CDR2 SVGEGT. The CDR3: CASSSRGTGFEETQYF. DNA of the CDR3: TGTGCCAGCAGCTCCAGGGGGACAGGGTTCGAGGAGACCCAGTACTTC.

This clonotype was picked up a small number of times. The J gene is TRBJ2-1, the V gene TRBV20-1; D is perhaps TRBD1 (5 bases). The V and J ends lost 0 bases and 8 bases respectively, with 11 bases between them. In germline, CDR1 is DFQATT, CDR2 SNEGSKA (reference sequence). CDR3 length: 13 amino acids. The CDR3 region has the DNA TGCAGTGCTAGAGACAGGGTGAAACATGAGCAGTTCTTC. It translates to CSARDRVKHEQFF.

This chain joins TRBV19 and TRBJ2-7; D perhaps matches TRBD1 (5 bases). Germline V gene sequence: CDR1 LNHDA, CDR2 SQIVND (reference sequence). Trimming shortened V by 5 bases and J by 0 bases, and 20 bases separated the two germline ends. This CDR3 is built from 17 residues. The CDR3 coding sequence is TGTGCCAGTAGTCCCGGTTCGGCCGCGACAGACTCCTACGAGCAGTACTTC. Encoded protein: CASSPGSAATDSYEQYF.

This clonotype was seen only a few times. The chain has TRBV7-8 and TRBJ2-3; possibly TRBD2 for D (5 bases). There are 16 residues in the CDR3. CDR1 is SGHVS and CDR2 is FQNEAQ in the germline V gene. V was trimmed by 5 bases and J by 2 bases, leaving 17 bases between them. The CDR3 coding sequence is TGTGCCAGCAGCCGTACGAGGGTCCTGAACACAGATACGCAGTATTTT. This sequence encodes CASSRTRVLNTDTQYF.

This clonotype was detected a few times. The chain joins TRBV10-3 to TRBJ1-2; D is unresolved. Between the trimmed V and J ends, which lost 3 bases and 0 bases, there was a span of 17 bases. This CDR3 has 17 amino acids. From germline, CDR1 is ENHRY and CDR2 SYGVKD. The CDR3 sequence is CAISDSFGLSSNYGYTF. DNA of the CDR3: TGTGCCATCAGTGACTCCTTTGGGCTCAGCTCTAACTATGGCTACACCTTC.

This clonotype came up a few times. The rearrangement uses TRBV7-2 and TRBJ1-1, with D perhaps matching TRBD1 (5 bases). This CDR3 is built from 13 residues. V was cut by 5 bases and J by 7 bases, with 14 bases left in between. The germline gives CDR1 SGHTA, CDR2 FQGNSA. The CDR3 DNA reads TGTGCCAGCAGCCCGCGGAGGGGAATTGAAGCTTTCTTT. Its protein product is CASSPRRGIEAFF.

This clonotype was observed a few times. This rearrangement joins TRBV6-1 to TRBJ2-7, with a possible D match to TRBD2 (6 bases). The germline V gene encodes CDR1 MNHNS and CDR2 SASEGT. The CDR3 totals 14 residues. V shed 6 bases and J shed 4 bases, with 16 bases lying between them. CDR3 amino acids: CASSDTGTEYEQYF. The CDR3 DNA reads TGTGCCAGCAGCGATACCGGGACTGAGTACGAGCAGTACTTC.

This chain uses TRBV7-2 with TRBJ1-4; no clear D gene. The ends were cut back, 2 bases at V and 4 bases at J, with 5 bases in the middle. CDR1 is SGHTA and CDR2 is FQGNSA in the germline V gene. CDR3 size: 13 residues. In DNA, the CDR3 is TGTGCCAGCAGCTTACCAGATAATGAAAAACTGTTTTTT. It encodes CASSLPDNEKLFF.

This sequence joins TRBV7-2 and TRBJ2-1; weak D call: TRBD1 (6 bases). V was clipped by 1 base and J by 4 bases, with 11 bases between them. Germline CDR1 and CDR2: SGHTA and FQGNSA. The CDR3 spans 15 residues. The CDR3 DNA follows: TGTGCCAGCAGCTTAGGGACAGCCCCTTACAATGAGCAGTTCTTC. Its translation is CASSLGTAPYNEQFF.